The 25 T cell receptor beta chains presented below share a single source sample, sequenced in a study of blood T cell repertoires in COVID-19. Clones were sequenced by immunoSEQ multiplex PCR, and TCRdb holds only the in-frame ones, with some missing. The table shows about 91,000 clones, with 70% to 90% occurring only once. Source material: peripheral blood. Receptors originate from a man in his 70s with acute or convalescent COVID-19.

The J gene is TRBJ2-3, the V gene TRBV6-5, with 8 bases fitting TRBD2. This CDR3 is built from 13 residues. Germline V lookup: CDR1 MNHEY, CDR2 SVGAGI. Germline trimming cut 8 bases from V and 4 bases from J; bases unmatched to any gene: 5. CDR3 nucleotide sequence: TGTGCCAGCGGATTAGCGGGGCCAGATACGCAGTATTTT. Protein sequence: CASGLAGPDTQYF.

The J gene is TRBJ2-7, the V gene TRBV2; 8 bases align to TRBD2. The J segment lost 0 bases and the V segment lost 7 bases, leaving 2 bases of the junction unmatched. The CDR3 has 13 residues. CDR1 is SNHLY, CDR2 FYNNEI, per germline. CDR3 loop: CASIAGSSYEQYF. The CDR3 DNA reads TGTGCCAGCATAGCGGGGAGCTCCTACGAGCAGTACTTC.

The table lists this clone with a few counts. This chain links TRBV5-4 with TRBJ1-2, with a tentative D call TRBD1 (6 bases). Germline V gives CDR1 SGHNT, CDR2 YYREEE (reference sequence). The CDR3 loop spans 14 amino acids. Trimming took off 4 bases at V and 6 bases at J, with 16 bases between the two ends. CDR3 sequence reads: CASSGTYRDHGYTF. The CDR3 DNA follows: TGTGCCAGCAGCGGGACCTACAGGGACCATGGCTACACCTTC.

The chain joins TRBV6-5 to TRBJ1-1; perhaps TRBD1 as D (6 bases). V lost 0 bases to trimming and J lost 4 bases, with 12 bases between them. The CDR3 spans 15 residues. The germline CDR1 and CDR2 sequences are MNHEY and SVGAGI. Here the CDR3 reads CASSYSTGSVTEAFF. CDR3 in DNA: TGTGCCAGCAGTTACTCTACAGGGTCGGTCACTGAAGCTTTCTTT.

V is TRBV7-9 and J is TRBJ2-3; a possible D gene is TRBD2 (6 bases). The CDR3 is 14 amino acids. Trimming cost V 2 bases and J 4 bases, with 10 bases left between them. The germline V gene has CDR1 SEHNR and CDR2 FQNEAQ (reference sequence). The CDR3 is CASSLMGGADTQYF. CDR3 sequence (DNA): TGTGCCAGCAGCTTAATGGGCGGGGCAGATACGCAGTATTTT.

The rearrangement uses TRBV30 and TRBJ2-7; TRBD1 matches 11 bases. CDR3 length: 14 amino acids. From germline, CDR1 is GTSNPN and CDR2 SVGIG (reference sequence). After removal of 0 bases from V and 3 bases from J, the junction contained 1 base not matched to a gene. The CDR3: CAWSVGTGGYEQYF. The CDR3 DNA sequence: TGTGCCTGGAGTGTTGGGACAGGGGGCTACGAGCAGTACTTC.

The chain links TRBV6-5 to TRBJ1-5; TRBD1 aligns across 7 bases. Germline V lookup: CDR1 MNHEY, CDR2 SVGAGI. The CDR3 has 15 residues. V dropped 8 bases and J dropped 6; count of bases not matched to a gene: 13. This CDR3 reads CASQIRDSTFQPQHF. DNA of the CDR3: TGTGCCAGCCAGATCCGGGACAGTACTTTTCAGCCCCAGCATTTT.

The chain joins TRBV19 to TRBJ1-5; D gene unclear. V lost 8 bases and J 0 bases, leaving 8 bases between the germline ends. The CDR3 totals 13 residues. CDR1 is LNHDA, CDR2 SQIVND, per germline (reference sequence). CDR3 bases: TGTGCCAGTGTCGACTATAGCAATCAGCCCCAGCATTTT. It is translated as CASVDYSNQPQHF.

V and J are TRBV5-1 and TRBJ1-3; 8 bases are a match to TRBD1. The germline gives CDR1 SGHRS, CDR2 YFSETQ. V was pared by 0 bases and J by 4 bases, with 3 bases of the junction left unmatched. This CDR3 comprises 15 residues. The CDR3 region has the DNA TGCGCCAGCAGCTTGGGACAGGGGTTAGGAAACACCATATATTTT. Amino acid sequence: CASSLGQGLGNTIYF.

This sequence joins TRBV18 and TRBJ2-1; 14 bases are shared with TRBD2. This CDR3 is 17 amino acids long. Germline trimming cut 6 bases from V and 4 bases from J; bases unmatched to any gene: 8. Germline assignment: CDR1 KGHSH and CDR2 LQKENI. The CDR3 DNA reads TGTGCCAGCTCGCCCCGACTAGCGGGGGGGACGTACAATGAGCAGTTCTTC. Protein product: CASSPRLAGGTYNEQFF. The whole variable domain, filled in from reference TRBV18 and TRBJ2-1, reads NAGVMQNPRHLVRRRGQEARLRCSPMKGHSHVYWYRQLPEEGLKFMVYLQKENIIDESGMPKERFSAEFPKEGPSILRIQQVVRGDSAAYFCASSPRLAGGTYNEQFFGPGTRLTVL.

This chain links TRBV6-5 with TRBJ1-2, with TRBD1 as a possible D gene (6 bases). The CDR3 has 13 residues. Per germline, CDR1 MNHEY and CDR2 SVGAGI. V lost 7 bases to trimming and J lost 7 bases, with 16 bases between them. CDR3 DNA sequence: TGTGCCAGCACCCTTGGGGGGGCGAGTGGCTACACCTTC. Its protein is CASTLGGASGYTF.

CDR3 in amino acids: CASSVGASGGGKTQYF. The DNA of the CDR3 is TGTGCCAGCAGCGTAGGGGCTAGCGGGGGCGGGAAGACCCAGTACTTC. The chain joins TRBV9 to TRBJ2-5; 10 bases line up with TRBD2. The trim removed 0 bases at V and 6 bases at J, leaving 8 bases unmatched. Germline CDR1 is SGDLS and CDR2 is YYNGEE. The CDR3 covers 16 residues.

The chain carries TRBV18 and TRBJ2-2; 9 bases align to TRBD1. In germline, CDR1 is KGHSH, CDR2 LQKENI. The CDR3 consists of 16 residues. V was clipped by 4 bases and J by 1 base; unmatched bases: 4. The CDR3 DNA reads TGTGCCAGCTCACTCTCGGGACAGGGGAACACCGGGGAGCTGTTTTTT. This encodes CASSLSGQGNTGELFF.

The rearrangement links TRBV5-1 to TRBJ2-3; D gene ambiguous. The CDR3 covers 15 residues. Germline V gene sequence: CDR1 SGHRS, CDR2 YFSETQ. Trimming removed 6 bases from V and 0 bases from J, with 14 bases in between. Here the CDR3 DNA reads TGCGCCAGCAACCAGATGGGCAGTAGCACAGATACGCAGTATTTT. Protein: CASNQMGSSTDTQYF.

The chain couples TRBV27 to TRBJ1-4; tentative D call: TRBD1 (6 bases). Trimming took off 5 bases at V and 8 bases at J, with 15 bases between the two ends. The germline gives CDR1 MNHEY, CDR2 SMNVEV (reference sequence). The CDR3 is 14 residues long. CDR3 DNA sequence: TGTGCCAGCAGTCCTGAGAGGGGGAAGGAAAAACTGTTTTTT. Protein sequence: CASSPERGKEKLFF.

J is TRBJ1-2 and V is TRBV29-1, with a tentative D call TRBD1 (5 bases). CDR3 size: 14 residues. Germline V gene lookup returns CDR1 SQVTM and CDR2 ANQGSEA. Between the trimmed V and J ends, which lost 6 bases and 2 bases, there was a span of 16 bases. CDR3 sequence: CSVGTGAINYGYTF. The CDR3 nucleotides are TGCAGCGTGGGAACAGGAGCTATAAACTATGGCTACACCTTC.

The genes are TRBV19 and TRBJ1-5, with TRBD1 matching 8 bases. Germline V gene lookup returns CDR1 LNHDA and CDR2 SQIVND (reference sequence). The CDR3 length is 17 residues. V lost 7 bases to trimming and J lost 1 base; unmatched junction nucleotides: 12. The CDR3 region has the DNA TGTGCCAGTAACCCCCGGACAGGGTGGGGGAGCAATCAGCCCCAGCATTTT. Translating it yields CASNPRTGWGSNQPQHF.

The CDR3 protein is CASSHDTGGSNQPQHF. In nucleotides, the CDR3 is TGTGCCAGCAGCCACGACACAGGGGGAAGTAATCAGCCCCAGCATTTT. The chain joins TRBV7-8 to TRBJ1-5; 8 nucleotides align to TRBD1. This CDR3 has 16 amino acids. The ends lost 5 bases at V and 4 bases at J; junction bases unmatched: 10. Germline V gene data show CDR1 as SGHVS and CDR2 as FQNEAQ.

The gene calls are TRBV27 and TRBJ1-3; the D gene is possibly TRBD1 (6 bases). The CDR3 spans 14 residues. The V end lost 6 bases, the J end lost 4 bases, and 13 bases lay between the germline ends. Germline loops: CDR1 MNHEY, CDR2 SMNVEV (reference sequence). CDR3 bases: TGTGCCAGCAGAGCACAGGGAGAGGGAAACACCATATATTTT. Translation gives CASRAQGEGNTIYF.

This clone was seen once. The DNA of the CDR3 is TGCGCCAGCAGCTTGGTGGCTAGCGGGGGCGAGGATACGCAGTATTTT. This encodes CASSLVASGGEDTQYF. The chain uses TRBV5-1 and TRBJ2-3; TRBD2 matches 10 bases. V was pared by 0 bases and J by 6 bases, with 7 bases of the junction left unmatched. The CDR3 contains 16 residues. Germline V gene lookup returns CDR1 SGHRS and CDR2 YFSETQ.

The chain couples TRBV5-4 to TRBJ2-7; no clear D gene. The CDR3 extends over 14 amino acids. Deletions cut 0 bases from V and 3 bases from J, with 10 bases between. Germline values: CDR1 SGHNT, CDR2 YYREEE (reference sequence). CDR3 sequence (DNA): TGTGCCAGCAGCTTGGCCGTCACAAACTACGAGCAGTACGTC. Translation gives CASSLAVTNYEQYV.

The chain carries TRBV28 and TRBJ1-2; 7 bases fit TRBD1. With 1 base clipped from V and 3 bases from J, the junction kept 5 bases outside the gene matches. In germline, CDR1 is MDHEN, CDR2 SYDVKM. There are 15 residues in the CDR3. CDR3 DNA: TGTGCCAGCAGTTTATTGGGCAGGGGGGACTATGGCTACACCTTC. It yields the protein CASSLLGRGDYGYTF.

The chain carries TRBV28 and TRBJ1-2; D not certain. This CDR3 spans 12 amino acids. Trimming took off 3 bases at V and 4 bases at J, with 6 bases between the two ends. From germline, CDR1 is MDHEN and CDR2 SYDVKM. In DNA, the CDR3 is TGTGCCAGCAGTTTCAGGTTCTATGGCTACACCTTC. The encoded protein is CASSFRFYGYTF.

The chain combines TRBV6-1 with TRBJ2-7; perhaps TRBD2 as D (6 bases). V was clipped by 3 bases and J by 4 bases, with 10 bases between them. CDR1 MNHNS and CDR2 SASEGT come from the germline V gene. This CDR3 has 13 amino acids. In DNA, the CDR3 is TGTGCCAGCAGTGATTGGGCGGGGTACGAGCAGTACGTC. It encodes CASSDWAGYEQYV.

The rearrangement uses TRBV11-2 and TRBJ2-7, with TRBD2 identical over 8 bases. V was pared by 5 bases and J by 0 bases, with 6 bases of the junction left unmatched. This CDR3 has 15 amino acids. The germline CDR1 and CDR2 sequences are SGHAT and FQNNGV. The CDR3 sequence is CASSPLAVSSYEQYF. CDR3 coding DNA: TGTGCCAGCAGCCCACTAGCGGTTAGCTCCTACGAGCAGTACTTC.